The rows below give T cell receptor beta chains drawn from one sample of a study of T cells after yellow fever vaccination. TCRdb reanalysed the 5' RACE reads using MiXCR and keeps one entry per CDR3 protein. The sample shows 150,000 to 200,000 distinct CDR3 sequences, about 7% of them seen only once. Sequences were derived from CD4+ T cells sorted from PBMCs, sampled 4 to 6 days after the first yellow fever vaccination. Receptors originate from a man aged 18 to 29 who received the YFV17D yellow fever vaccine. Each CDR3 is given with its conserved first and last residue. D genes are given only for firm matches. The size of a clone is reported for some rows only, either as once, few or many, or as a class for expanded clones.

d_gene	v_gene	abundance	j_gene	CDR3nt	CDR3aa
NA	TRBV23-1	NA	TRBJ1-6	TGCGCCAGCAGTCCGGCGGCGGACAGACATAATTCACCCCTCCACTTT	CASSPAADRHNSPLHF
NA	TRBV11-1	many	TRBJ2-4	TGTGCCAGCAGCTTAGTGCAGGGGCGAGCCAAAAACATTCAGTACTTC	CASSLVQGRAKNIQYF
NA	TRBV10-3	many	TRBJ1-3	TGTGCCAGCCAAGCTACCAGCACTGGAAACACCATATATTTT	CASQATSTGNTIYF
NA	TRBV5-4	few	TRBJ1-2	TGTGCCAGCAGCCACAGATCCGGCTACACCTTC	CASSHRSGYTF
NA	TRBV5-6	many	TRBJ2-3	TGTGCCAGCAGCCCTGACCTTACAAAAGCGACAGATACGCAGTATTTT	CASSPDLTKATDTQYF
NA	TRBV4-2	NA	TRBJ1-1	TGTGCCAGCAGCCAAGATTGGCTAGGGGGGGGAATTGAAGCTTTCTTT	CASSQDWLGGGIEAFF
NA	TRBV4-1	NA	TRBJ2-5	TGCGCCAGCAGCCAAATTGGGATGGGCTGGGAGACCCAGTACTTC	CASSQIGMGWETQYF
NA	TRBV10-3	many	TRBJ2-2	TGTGCCATCAGTGGAGGACTTTCGAACACCGGGGAGCTGTTTTTT	CAISGGLSNTGELFF
TRBD1	TRBV18	many	TRBJ2-2	TGTGCCAGCTCACCGGTACGGACAGGGATCACCGGGGAGCTGTTTTTT	CASSPVRTGITGELFF
NA	TRBV18	many	TRBJ2-5	TGTGCCAGCTCACCTCCGAACCAGGGAGAGACCCAGTACTTC	CASSPPNQGETQYF
NA	TRBV3-1	few	TRBJ2-1	TGTGCCAGCAGCCAATTCGGACACTACAATGAGCAGTTCTTC	CASSQFGHYNEQFF
NA	TRBV5-5	many	TRBJ1-1	TGTGCCAGCAGCCTTGTTGGGCTGCCTAACACTGAAGCTTTCTTT	CASSLVGLPNTEAFF
NA	TRBV6-1	many	TRBJ1-6	TGTGCCAGCAGTGAAGGGTTTTTGAATTCACCCCTCCACTTT	CASSEGFLNSPLHF
NA	TRBV12-3/TRBV12-4	many	TRBJ1-5	TGTGCCAGCAGTTTAGCCCTAGATCAGCCCCAGCATTTT	CASSLALDQPQHF
NA	TRBV12-3/TRBV12-4	many	TRBJ2-5	TGTGCCAGCAGCCCCCAGGGCCTCCAAGAGACCCAGTACTTC	CASSPQGLQETQYF
NA	TRBV6-1	few	TRBJ1-2	TGTGCCAGCTCTTCAGGAGGGTTGGAGGAGGACTATGGCTACACCTTC	CASSSGGLEEDYGYTF
NA	TRBV12-3/TRBV12-4	many	TRBJ2-5	TGTGCCAGCGGGCCGGACGTGGTCCAAGAGACCCAGTACTTC	CASGPDVVQETQYF
NA	TRBV23-1	few	TRBJ2-4	TGCGCCAGCAGTCAATCACCGCCAGGCAACGATGACAAAAACATTCAGTACTTC	CASSQSPPGNDDKNIQYF
TRBD1	TRBV5-6	NA	TRBJ1-4	TGTGCCAGCAGCTTTCAGCGGGGACAGGCCTGTTTT	CASSFQRGQACF
TRBD1	TRBV2	many	TRBJ2-1	TGTGCCAGCAGTGCAACAGGGGATGAGCAGTTCTTC	CASSATGDEQFF
NA	TRBV5-4	NA	TRBJ1-4	TGTGCCAGCACCGAGCTTCCGGGGACATTCGAAAAACTGTTTTTT	CASTELPGTFEKLFF
NA	TRBV15	few	TRBJ1-5	TGTGCCACCAGCAGTCCTGGGAGGGGCAATCAGCCCCAGCATTTT	CATSSPGRGNQPQHF
NA	TRBV18	many	TRBJ1-6	TGTGCCAGCTCACCAGGCTTTAATTCACCCCTCCACTTT	CASSPGFNSPLHF
NA	TRBV18	few	TRBJ2-3	TGTGCCAGCTCACCACCGTCCAGGGGCACAGATACGCAGTATTTT	CASSPPSRGTDTQYF
NA	TRBV9	NA	TRBJ2-5	TGTGCCAGCAGCACGGCCGGGACCCATGCATCCCAGTACTTC	CASSTAGTHASQYF
NA	TRBV9	few	TRBJ2-5	TGTGCCAGCAGCGTAGGGGGGCCCCAAGAGACCCAGTACTTC	CASSVGGPQETQYF
NA	TRBV12-3/TRBV12-4	many	TRBJ2-3	TGTGCCAGCAGTTTAGCAGGGGCGATCACAGATACGCAGTATTTT	CASSLAGAITDTQYF
TRBD2	TRBV5-1	many	TRBJ2-3	TGCGCCAGCAGCAAACTAGCGGGGGGAAACACAGATACGCAGTATTTT	CASSKLAGGNTDTQYF
TRBD2	TRBV9	many	TRBJ2-1	TGTGCCAGCAGCGTAGCTGGGACTAGCGGCCTCAATGAGCAGTTCTTC	CASSVAGTSGLNEQFF
NA	TRBV7-6	many	TRBJ1-2	TGTGCCAGCAGCTTAGAGGAAAACTATGGCTACACCTTC	CASSLEENYGYTF
TRBD1	TRBV6-5	many	TRBJ2-2	TGTGCCAGCAGTACTACGACAGGGATCGGCACCGGGGAGCTGTTTTTT	CASSTTTGIGTGELFF
NA	TRBV7-2	NA	TRBJ2-6	TGTGCCACCGGGGCGTATTCTGGGGCCAACGTCCTGACTTTC	CATGAYSGANVLTF
NA	TRBV20-1	NA	TRBJ2-5	TGCAGTGCTAGCCCGAAGACCCAGTACTTC	CSASPKTQYF
TRBD2	TRBV7-2	few	TRBJ2-5	TGTGCCAGCAGCCCCCGGGGGGGGGGCCGCGAGACCCAGTACTTC	CASSPRGGGRETQYF
TRBD1	TRBV18	NA	TRBJ2-2	TGTGCCAGCTCACCCCTCGCGGGACAGGGCACCGGGGAGCTGTTTTTT	CASSPLAGQGTGELFF
NA	TRBV7-2	many	TRBJ1-4	TGTGCCAGCAGCAGCGGGAGGGATGGTGAAAAACTGTTTTTT	CASSSGRDGEKLFF
NA	TRBV5-1	many	TRBJ1-4	TGCGCCAGCAGCTTGATTGGTACTGCAACTAATGAAAAACTGTTTTTT	CASSLIGTATNEKLFF
NA	TRBV4-3	many	TRBJ1-1	TGCGCCAGCAGCCAGGCGGACGGAAGGACTGAAGCTTTCTTT	CASSQADGRTEAFF
TRBD2	TRBV19	many	TRBJ2-3	TGTGCCAGTAGTATTCGAGGAGCGGGGGCCTTAAAAAACACAGATACGCAGTATTTT	CASSIRGAGALKNTDTQYF
TRBD1	TRBV6-1	NA	TRBJ1-5	TGTGCCAGCAGTGGGACAGGGCTTCTTCAGCCCCAGCATTTT	CASSGTGLLQPQHF
NA	TRBV12-5	many	TRBJ1-6	TGTGCTAGTGGTTTGTTCTTGGGAATCCCCTATAATTCACCCCTCCACTTT	CASGLFLGIPYNSPLHF
NA	TRBV6-2/TRBV6-3	many	TRBJ2-1	TGTGCCAGCTTACTTAGTAGTGGGGGATTTCCTTACAATGAGCAGTTCTTC	CASLLSSGGFPYNEQFF
NA	TRBV5-5	NA	TRBJ1-5	TGTGCCAGCAGCCAGGGTCTGGAAAATCAGCCCCAGCATTTT	CASSQGLENQPQHF
NA	TRBV19	NA	TRBJ1-4	TGTGCCTGTACAGACAGGCATAATGAAAAACTGTTTTTT	CACTDRHNEKLFF
TRBD1	TRBV7-8	many	TRBJ2-1	TGTGCCAGCAGCTTATCGGGACAGGCATACAATGAGCAGTTCTTC	CASSLSGQAYNEQFF
TRBD1	TRBV23-1	many	TRBJ1-1	TGCGCCAGCAGTCCCGACAGGGGGCATGGGGCTTTCTTT	CASSPDRGHGAFF
TRBD1	TRBV27	many	TRBJ1-5	TGTGCCAGCAGCAAGGGACAGGGTGGGTCGCCCCAGCATTTT	CASSKGQGGSPQHF
TRBD2	TRBV5-1	many	TRBJ2-3	TGCGCCAGCACGAGCGGGGGGGCCGTAGATACGCAGTATTTT	CASTSGGAVDTQYF
NA	TRBV11-2	NA	TRBJ1-6	TGTGCCAGCAGCTCCCTAAGTGGACAGTACAGGCCCTATAATTCACCCCTCCACTTT	CASSSLSGQYRPYNSPLHF
TRBD2	TRBV29-1	many	TRBJ2-3	TGCAGCGTTGGGGGACTAGCGGGGATCACAGATACGCAGTATTTT	CSVGGLAGITDTQYF
NA	TRBV20-1	few	TRBJ2-1	TGCAGTGCTAGGGGAGCGGGCCTCTCCTACAATGAGCAGTTCTTC	CSARGAGLSYNEQFF
NA	TRBV19	many	TRBJ1-2	TGTGCCAGTAGCCCGGACAGTCGCCCCTATGGCTACACCTTC	CASSPDSRPYGYTF
TRBD2	TRBV5-1	many	TRBJ2-3	TGCGCCAGCAGACCCACTAGCGGGGCTAGCACAGATACGCAGTATTTT	CASRPTSGASTDTQYF